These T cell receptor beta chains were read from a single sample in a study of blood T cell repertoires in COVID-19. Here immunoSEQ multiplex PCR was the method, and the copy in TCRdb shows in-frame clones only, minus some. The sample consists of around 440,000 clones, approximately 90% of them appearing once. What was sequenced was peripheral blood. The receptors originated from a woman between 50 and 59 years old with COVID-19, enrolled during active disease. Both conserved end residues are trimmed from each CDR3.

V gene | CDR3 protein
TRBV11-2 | ASSPYRGNTDTQY
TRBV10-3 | AISDYGGGANKSGEQF
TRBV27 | AAAKGPGGSYEQY
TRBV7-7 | ASSHEGAGELF
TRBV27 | ASSWGRGGSYNEQF
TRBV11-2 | ASSPSGGAEETQY
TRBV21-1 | ASIDVSREGTQY
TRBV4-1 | ASSQAMDRGRAGYT
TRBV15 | ATSAYGGQPQH
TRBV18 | ASSLPGTSGAADTQY
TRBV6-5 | ASGGTGTHEQY
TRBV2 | ASSVGGGKIDTQY
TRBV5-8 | ASNRQIMNTEAF
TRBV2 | ASSDVQGNTIY
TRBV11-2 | ASSLADFSYEQY
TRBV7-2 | ASSLGAGGDTIY